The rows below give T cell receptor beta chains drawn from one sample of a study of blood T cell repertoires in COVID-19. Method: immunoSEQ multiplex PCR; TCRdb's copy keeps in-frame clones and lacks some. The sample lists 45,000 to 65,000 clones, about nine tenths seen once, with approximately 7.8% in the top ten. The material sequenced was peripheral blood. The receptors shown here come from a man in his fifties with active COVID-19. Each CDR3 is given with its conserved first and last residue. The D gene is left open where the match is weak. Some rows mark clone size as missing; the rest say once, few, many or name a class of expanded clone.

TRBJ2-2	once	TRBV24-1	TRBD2	TGTGCCACCAGTGCATCGGGGGCTAGCGGGAGGGCGAACACCGGGGAGCTGTTTTTT	CATSASGASGRANTGELFF
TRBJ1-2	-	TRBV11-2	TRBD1	TGTGCCAGTGTGGGGACAGGGAAGAACTATGGCTACACCTTC	CASVGTGKNYGYTF
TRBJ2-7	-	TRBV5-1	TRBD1	TGCGCCAGCAGCTTCAGGGACAGTCTCTACGAGCAGTACTTC	CASSFRDSLYEQYF
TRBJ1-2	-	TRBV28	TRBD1	TGTGCCAGCAGGGACAGGTACTATGGCTACACCTTC	CASRDRYYGYTF
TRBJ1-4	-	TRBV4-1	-	TGCGCCAGCAGCCAAGAAGCCCAAAGGCGGGGGGGAACTAATGAAAAACTGTTTTTT	CASSQEAQRRGGTNEKLFF
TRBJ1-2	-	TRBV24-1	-	TGTGCCACCAGTGATCCCAGACAGAGTCTTAACTATGGCTACACCTTC	CATSDPRQSLNYGYTF
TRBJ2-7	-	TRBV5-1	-	TGCGCCAGCAGCCAATCCCCCAACTCTGATTACTACTCCTACGAGCAGTACTTC	CASSQSPNSDYYSYEQYF
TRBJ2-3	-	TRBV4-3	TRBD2	TGCGCCAGCAGCCAAGATCTAGCGGGGGGGCCAGATACGCAGTATTTT	CASSQDLAGGPDTQYF
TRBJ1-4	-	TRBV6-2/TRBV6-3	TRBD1	TGTGCCAGCAGTATCGACAGGGGAAATGAAAAACTGTTTTTT	CASSIDRGNEKLFF
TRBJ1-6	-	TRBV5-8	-	TGTGCCAGCAGCTTGGATGCTACGAATTCACCCCTCCACTTT	CASSLDATNSPLHF
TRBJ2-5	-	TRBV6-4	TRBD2	TGTGCCAGCAGTAGACTAGCGGGAGGGGGTGAGACCCAGTACTTC	CASSRLAGGGETQYF
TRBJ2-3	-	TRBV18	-	TGTGCCAGCTCACCAAAATCAGGGGCGCCCGATACGCAGTATTTT	CASSPKSGAPDTQYF
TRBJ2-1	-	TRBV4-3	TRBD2	TGCGCCAGCAGCCAAGAAGCGGGACTAGTTAACAATGAGCAGTTCTTC	CASSQEAGLVNNEQFF
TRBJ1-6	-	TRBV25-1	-	TGTGCCAGCGCGCAGGGGAACAATTCACCCCTCCACTTT	CASAQGNNSPLHF
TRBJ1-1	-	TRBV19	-	TGTGCCAGTAGTGGTGGGGGCGACGACACTGAAGCTTTCTTT	CASSGGGDDTEAFF
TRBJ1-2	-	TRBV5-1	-	TGCGCCAGCAGCTTGGTCGTCAGTCCCTGGGAGGGGGGCCCTAACTATGGCTACACCTTC	CASSLVVSPWEGGPNYGYTF
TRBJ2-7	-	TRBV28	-	TGTGCCAGCAGTTTATTATCCAGGGGTCGTGACAACGAGCAGTACTTC	CASSLLSRGRDNEQYF
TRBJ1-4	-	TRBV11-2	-	TGTGCCAGCAGCGACAGGCCGTTAGAAGAAAAACTGTTTTTT	CASSDRPLEEKLFF
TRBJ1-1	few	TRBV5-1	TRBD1	TGCGCCAGCAGTCAAACAGGGGGTGACACTGAAGCTTTCTTT	CASSQTGGDTEAFF
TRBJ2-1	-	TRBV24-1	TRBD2	TGTGCCACAGCCGGGACTAGCGGGAGCGCCTACAATGAGCAGTTCTTC	CATAGTSGSAYNEQFF
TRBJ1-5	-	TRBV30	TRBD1	TGTGCCTGGAGTACAGGGGGTTACCAGCCCCAGCATTTT	CAWSTGGYQPQHF
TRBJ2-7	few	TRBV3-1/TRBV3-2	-	TGTGCCAGCAGCCCCGGGCAGGGGGGTAACTACGAGCAGTACTTC	CASSPGQGGNYEQYF
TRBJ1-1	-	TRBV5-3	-	TGTGCCAGAAGCTTGCGGGGTGGCGTGAACACTGAAGCTTTCTTT	CARSLRGGVNTEAFF
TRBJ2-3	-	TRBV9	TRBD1	TGTGCCAGCAGCGGGACAGGGTTTGACACAGATACGCAGTATTTT	CASSGTGFDTDTQYF
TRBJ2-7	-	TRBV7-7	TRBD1	TGTGCTAGCGCCTCCGGGACAGGGAGCTCCTACGAGCAGTACTTC	CASASGTGSSYEQYF
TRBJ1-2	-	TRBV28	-	TGTGCCAGCAGCCCAGGGTATGGCTACACCTTC	CASSPGYGYTF
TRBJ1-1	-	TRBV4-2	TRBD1	TGTGCCAGCAGCCAGATTTGGACAGGGAACACTGAAGCTTTCTTT	CASSQIWTGNTEAFF
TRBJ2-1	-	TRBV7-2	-	TGTGCCAGCAGCTTAAGCCGGGAGCTCTCCTACAATGAGCAGTTCTTC	CASSLSRELSYNEQFF
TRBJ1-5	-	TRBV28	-	TGTGCCAGCAGTCGAGGGCCAGGCTTAAATCAGCCCCAGCATTTT	CASSRGPGLNQPQHF
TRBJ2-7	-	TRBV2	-	TGTGCCAGCAGTGAACTCCCCTACGAGCAGTACTTC	CASSELPYEQYF
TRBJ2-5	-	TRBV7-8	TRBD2	TGTGCCAGCAGCTCAAGACTAGCGGGAGGAAAGGAGACCCAGTACTTC	CASSSRLAGGKETQYF
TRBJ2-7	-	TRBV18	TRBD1	TGTGCCAGCTCACCACCGGGACAGGGGTCCTACGAGCAGTACTTC	CASSPPGQGSYEQYF
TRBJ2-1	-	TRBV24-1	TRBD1	TGTGCCACCAGTGAATCCGGGACAGGGGATATAAATGAGCAGTTCTTC	CATSESGTGDINEQFF
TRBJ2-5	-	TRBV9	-	TGTGCCAGCAGCGTAGCCCTTCAAGAGACCCAGTACTTC	CASSVALQETQYF
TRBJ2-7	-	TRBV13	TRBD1	TGTGCCAGCAGCTTGATGGGACAGGACTACGAGCAGTACTTC	CASSLMGQDYEQYF
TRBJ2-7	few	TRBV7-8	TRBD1	TGTGCCAGCAGCTTAAGGGGGGACAGGGGGCTAGCGGGAGACGAGCAGTACTTC	CASSLRGDRGLAGDEQYF
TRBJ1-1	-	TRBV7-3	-	TGTGCCAGCAGCTTAGGATCGGGGGGGAACACTGAAGCTTTCTTT	CASSLGSGGNTEAFF
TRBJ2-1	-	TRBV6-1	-	TGTGCCAGCAGTGAAGGTCAGGGAATCCCCAATGAGCAGTTCTTC	CASSEGQGIPNEQFF
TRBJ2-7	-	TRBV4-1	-	TGCGCCAGCAGCCAACCGGCAGGGGCCGGGGAGCAGTACTTC	CASSQPAGAGEQYF
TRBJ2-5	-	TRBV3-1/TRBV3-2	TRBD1	TGTGCCAGCAGCCCCTGGAGAGGGACAGGGCAAGAGACCCAGTACTTC	CASSPWRGTGQETQYF
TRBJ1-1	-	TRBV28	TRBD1	TGTGCCAGCATCCGAGACCGGGACAGACAGAACACTGAAGCTTTCTTT	CASIRDRDRQNTEAFF
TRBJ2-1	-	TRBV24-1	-	TGTGCCACCACCGGACAGACCAATGAGCAGTTCTTC	CATTGQTNEQFF